This T cell receptor beta chain is drawn from a study of control samples from healthy donors and cancer patients. Per the germline V gene, CDR1 is KGHDR and CDR2 is SFDVKD. V lost 9 bases and J lost 3, with 11 bases in between. The CDR3 totals 13 residues. The repertoire was sequenced with immunoSEQ multiplex PCR; TCRdb's copy has only in-frame clones and lacks some. The table records about 140,000 clones, 75% to 95% of them present only once. The table lists this clone with a count of one. The sample comprised blood. This sequence joins TRBV24-1 and TRBJ1-5; D is undetermined. The sequence was obtained from a man between 18 and 35 years old in good health. The CDR3 nucleotides are TGTGCCACCGCGAAACAGTCCAATCAGCCCCAGCATTTT. It translates to CATAKQSNQPQHF.